The 28 T cell receptor beta chains presented below share a single source sample, sequenced in a study of identical twins. TCRdb redid the calling of the 5' RACE reads with MiXCR, one entry per CDR3 protein. The repertoire has 1.5 million to 2 million distinct CDR3 sequences, around 33% of them found once; the top ten carry roughly 0.3%. The sample was cord blood. The source of these receptors is a newborn girl in good health.

The chain uses TRBV29-1 and TRBJ2-1; 12 nucleotides match TRBD2. Germline CDR1 is SQVTM and CDR2 is ANQGSEA. The length of the CDR3 is 17 residues. With V trimmed by 4 bases and J by 6 bases, 13 bases remained unmatched. The CDR3: CSVGGLAGSGKGNEQFF. CDR3 in DNA: TGCAGCGTTGGCGGACTAGCGGGATCCGGAAAAGGCAATGAGCAGTTCTTC.

This clonotype was seen at least ten times. The gene calls are TRBV3-1 and TRBJ2-1, with 9 bases aligning to TRBD2. V gave up 3 bases and J gave up 4 bases; unmatched junction bases: 1. CDR1 and CDR2 from the germline V gene are LGHDT and YNNKEL (reference sequence). The CDR3 runs 14 residues. CDR3 nucleotides: TGTGCCAGCAGCCACCTAGCGGGGTACAATGAGCAGTTCTTC. Its translation is CASSHLAGYNEQFF.

This clonotype was seen at least ten times. The chain carries TRBV4-1 and TRBJ2-1, with a possible D match to TRBD2 (6 bases). Germline V gene sequence: CDR1 MGHRA, CDR2 YSYEKL. V was clipped by 1 base and J by 0 bases, with 7 bases between them. The CDR3 is 15 residues long. CDR3 DNA: TGCGCCAGCAGCCAAGGACTAGTCTCCTACAATGAGCAGTTCTTC. Translation gives CASSQGLVSYNEQFF.

This clonotype appeared a single time. One junction end does not reproduce the germline sequence, and a read error may be involved. V and J are TRBV11-2 and TRBJ1-6; 7 bases fit TRBD1. The length of the CDR3 is 17 residues. CDR1 and CDR2 (germline): SGHAT, FQNNGV. CDR3 coding DNA: TGTGCCAGCAGGCAAACCCGTACTACAGGGGTAGGCTCACCCCCCCACTTT. Amino acid sequence: CASRQTRTTGVGSPPHF.

This clonotype was detected many times. One end of the junction does not line up with germline, which may come from a read error. The J gene is TRBJ1-1, the V gene TRBV7-2, with D maybe TRBD1 (5 bases). The CDR3 covers 15 residues. Germline CDR1 SGHTA, CDR2 FQGNSA. The CDR3 DNA sequence: TGCGCCAGCAGCTTGGTCGGCAGGGCGAACACTGAAGCTTTCTTT. Translating it yields CASSLVGRANTEAFF.

J is TRBJ1-3 and V is TRBV28, with 9 bases fitting TRBD1. Germline values: CDR1 MDHEN, CDR2 SYDVKM. This CDR3 comprises 15 residues. V lost 4 bases to trimming and J lost 4 bases; unmatched junction nucleotides: 5. The CDR3 nucleotides read TGTGCCAGCAGTTCACAGGGGGCGCCCGGAAACACCATATATTTT. Protein sequence: CASSSQGAPGNTIYF.

J is TRBJ1-1 and V is TRBV5-4, with a weak D call TRBD1 (6 bases). This CDR3 contains 15 residues. Deletions cut 0 bases from V and 1 base from J, with 10 bases between. CDR1 and CDR2 (germline): SGHNT, YYREEE (reference sequence). In DNA, the CDR3 is TGTGCCAGCAGCTTGGTTTACAGGGAGAACACTGAAGCTTTCTTT. Residues: CASSLVYRENTEAFF.

Ten or more counts support this clonotype. V usage is TRBV20-1 and J usage is TRBJ2-5, with 8 positions matching TRBD2. The CDR3 has 15 amino acids. Germline CDR1 is DFQATT and CDR2 is SNEGSKA (reference sequence). Trimming removed 0 bases from V and 5 bases from J; junction bases left unmatched: 8. This chain's CDR3 is CSARDRAGGTETQYF. CDR3 sequence (DNA): TGCAGTGCTAGAGATAGGGCGGGAGGTACCGAGACCCAGTACTTC.

This clonotype was picked up a small number of times. V usage is TRBV4-2 and J usage is TRBJ2-2; D might be TRBD1 (5 bases). The CDR3 extends over 16 amino acids. V was pared by 3 bases and J by 4 bases, with 15 bases between. In germline, CDR1 is LGHNA, CDR2 YNFKEQ. In DNA, the CDR3 is TGTGCCAGCAGCCAGTCAGGGTGGGGTGTCACCGGGGAGCTGTTTTTT. This gives the protein CASSQSGWGVTGELFF.

The V and J genes are TRBV6-5 and TRBJ1-6; tentative D call: TRBD1 (6 bases). The germline V and J ends were trimmed by 4 bases and 10 bases, with 14 bases remaining between them. Germline CDR1 and CDR2: MNHEY and SVGAGI. This CDR3 region has 14 residues. The CDR3, as DNA: TGTGCCAGCAGTTCACCTTACGGGGGCTCACCCCTCCACTTT. Translated, it gives CASSSPYGGSPLHF.

This clonotype turned up a few times. V and J are TRBV13 and TRBJ2-4; D is unresolved. CDR3 length: 17 residues. V lost 1 base and J lost 3, with 16 bases in between. CDR1 is PRHDT and CDR2 is FYEKMQ in the germline V gene (reference sequence). CDR3 nucleotide sequence: TGTGCCAGCAGCTTAGTAAAGGCTGGGAACCTCAAAAACATTCAGTACTTC. Translation gives CASSLVKAGNLKNIQYF. Together with reference TRBV13 and TRBJ2-4, the CDR3 gives the full variable domain: AAGVIQSPRHLIKEKRETATLKCYPIPRHDTVYWYQQGPGQDPQFLISFYEKMQSDKGSIPDRFSAQQFSDYHSELNMSSLELGDSALYFCASSLVKAGNLKNIQYFGAGTRLSVL.

The chain employs TRBV9 and TRBJ2-1; 7 bases match TRBD2. V was pared by 0 bases and J by 5 bases, with 14 bases of the junction left unmatched. Germline V gives CDR1 SGDLS, CDR2 YYNGEE. This CDR3 is built from 18 residues. The CDR3 loop reads CASSVEGRGGSRNNEQFF. The CDR3 region has the DNA TGTGCCAGCAGCGTAGAAGGTCGCGGGGGAAGTCGGAACAATGAGCAGTTCTTC.

The rearrangement joins TRBV28 to TRBJ2-4; 14 bases map to TRBD2. CDR3 length equals 18 residues. V shed 0 bases, J shed 2 bases, and the junction held 3 bases outside the gene matches. CDR1 is MDHEN and CDR2 is SYDVKM in the germline V gene. The CDR3 loop reads CASSLWGLAGDSKNIQYF. CDR3 nucleotides: TGTGCCAGCAGTTTATGGGGACTAGCGGGAGATTCCAAAAACATTCAGTACTTC.

This clonotype turned up a few times. V is TRBV20-1 and J is TRBJ1-6, with 9 bases aligning to TRBD1. V dropped 1 base and J dropped 12; count of bases not matched to a gene: 7. Germline CDR1 is DFQATT and CDR2 is SNEGSKA (reference sequence). CDR3 length: 14 residues. The CDR3 DNA reads TGCAGTGCTAGAGTTCTAGGGACAGGGATACCCCTCCACTTT. This sequence encodes CSARVLGTGIPLHF.

Many counts were recorded for this clonotype. The chain employs TRBV29-1 and TRBJ2-7; 9 nucleotides agree with TRBD1. Germline V gives CDR1 SQVTM, CDR2 ANQGSEA. Losses at the gene ends were 6 bases for V and 4 bases for J; bases not matched to a gene: 4. This CDR3 is built from 12 residues. DNA of the CDR3: TGCAGCGTGGGGGACAGGGTTTACGAGCAGTACTTC. Its protein is CSVGDRVYEQYF.

Comment on this clonotype: A read error may be the cause here, since a much bigger clone is one base away. The chain recombines TRBV29-1 with TRBJ2-1; TRBD2 might be the D (5 bases). The end of the DNA aligns better with TRBJ2-7, so the J call may be wrong. There are 16 residues in the CDR3. Germline V CDR1 and CDR2: SQVTM, ANQGSEA. The CDR3 spells CSVALSGASSYNEQYF. CDR3 bases: TGCAGCGTTGCCCTTTCGGGCGCTAGCTCCTACAATGAGCAGTACTTC.

The chain combines TRBV16 with TRBJ1-5, with D hard to call. Germline V gene data show CDR1 as KGHSY and CDR2 as FQNENV. CDR3 size: 14 residues. Trimming took off 0 bases at V and 7 bases at J, with 10 bases between the two ends. The CDR3 region has the DNA TGTGCCAGCAGCCAATCTTGGGGTGCACAGCCCCAGCATTTT. It yields the protein CASSQSWGAQPQHF.

The chain couples TRBV6-5 to TRBJ1-2; TRBD1 matches 9 bases. Per germline, CDR1 MNHEY and CDR2 SVGAGI. The CDR3 is 16 residues long. V was pared by 4 bases and J by 11 bases, with 17 bases of the junction left unmatched. In DNA form, the CDR3 reads TGTGCCAGCAGTTCCGACCCGGGACAGGGCGCTCCTGGTTACACCTTC. Translated, it gives CASSSDPGQGAPGYTF.

This clonotype was picked up many times. The rearrangement links TRBV10-3 to TRBJ2-3, with TRBD2 identical over 9 bases. With 7 bases clipped from V and 2 bases from J, the junction kept 7 bases outside the gene matches. Germline CDR1 is ENHRY and CDR2 is SYGVKD. CDR3 length equals 15 residues. Written as DNA, the CDR3 is TGTGCCATCACAGCGGGGGGCTCCCCCACAGATACGCAGTATTTT. Amino acid sequence: CAITAGGSPTDTQYF.

This sequence joins TRBV5-1 and TRBJ2-3; D may be TRBD1 (5 bases). CDR3 length: 15 residues. The V and J ends lost 0 bases and 1 base respectively, with 9 bases between them. Germline CDR1 reads SGHRS; CDR2 reads YFSETQ. The CDR3 region has the DNA TGCGCCAGCAGCTTGGATGGACATCGCACAGATACGCAGTATTTT. Translated: CASSLDGHRTDTQYF.

Points on this clonotype: This CDR3 is missing its conserved last phenylalanine or tryptophan, likely due to a read error. The rearrangement joins TRBV12-3 or TRBV12-4 to TRBJ1-2; weak D call: TRBD1 (6 bases). The CDR3 sequence is 15 residues long. V was pared by 3 bases and J by 4 bases, with 15 bases between. The CDR3 here is CASSLEGGDIYGYTL. The CDR3 DNA reads as TGTGCCAGCAGTTTGGAGGGAGGGGACATCTATGGCTACACCTTA.

The chain has TRBV4-1 and TRBJ2-2; 13 bases match TRBD2. There are 17 residues in the CDR3. Looked up from germline, CDR1 is MGHRA and CDR2 is YSYEKL. With 4 bases clipped from V and 4 bases from J, the junction kept 6 bases outside the gene matches. DNA for the CDR3: TGCGCCAGCAGCCGCATACTAGCGGGGGGGCCCACCGGGGAGCTGTTTTTT. Its protein product is CASSRILAGGPTGELFF.

The chain carries TRBV14 and TRBJ2-7, with TRBD2 matching over 9 bases. CDR3 length equals 16 residues. The germline CDR1 and CDR2 sequences are SGHDN and FVKESK. The J segment lost 3 bases and the V segment lost 3 bases, leaving 9 bases of the junction unmatched. CDR3 region: CASSQETSGPYYEQYF. The CDR3 region has the DNA TGTGCCAGCAGCCAGGAGACTAGCGGACCCTACTACGAGCAGTACTTC.

The rearrangement uses TRBV6-5 and TRBJ2-5; 11 bases are shared with TRBD2. V lost 2 bases and J lost 4; bases outside the gene matches: 3. Germline-derived CDR1 and CDR2 are MNHEY and SVGAGI. The CDR3 is made up of 15 amino acids. This chain's CDR3 is CASSYLGLAGETQYF. CDR3 sequence (DNA): TGTGCCAGCAGTTACCTCGGACTAGCGGGAGAGACCCAGTACTTC.

This clonotype was recorded a few times. The V gene is TRBV18, the J gene TRBJ2-5; 8 nucleotides agree with TRBD1. The trim removed 4 bases at V and 5 bases at J, leaving 6 bases unmatched. This CDR3 spans 14 amino acids. The germline V gene encodes CDR1 KGHSH and CDR2 LQKENI. CDR3 in amino acids: CASSRRQGTETQYF. In DNA, the CDR3 is TGTGCCAGCTCACGGAGACAGGGGACGGAGACCCAGTACTTC.

The chain uses TRBV7-2 and TRBJ2-3; no clear D gene. CDR1 is SGHTA and CDR2 is FQGNSA in the germline V gene. The ends were cut back, 1 base at V and 2 bases at J, with 10 bases in the middle. The CDR3 runs 15 residues. The CDR3 loop is CASSLVFMSTDTQYF. The DNA for the CDR3 is TGTGCCAGCAGCTTAGTTTTTATGTCCACAGATACGCAGTATTTT.

V is TRBV2 and J is TRBJ2-1, with 11 positions matching TRBD1. The CDR3 length is 15 residues. The V segment lost 6 bases and the J segment 10 bases; nucleotides outside the gene matches: 11. The V gene's germline CDR1 is SNHLY and CDR2 FYNNEI. In nucleotides, the CDR3 is TGTGCCAGCAGGTCCCCGGGACAGGGGGTTTACGAGCAGTTCTTC. Its translation is CASRSPGQGVYEQFF.

The CDR3 DNA is TGTGCCAGCAGCCCCGGGACCACCAATTCACCCCTCCACTTT. Protein: CASSPGTTNSPLHF. The genes are TRBV28 and TRBJ1-6, with D possibly TRBD1 on 5 matching bases. V was shortened by 6 bases and J by 7 bases, with 13 bases between the two germline ends. The CDR3 consists of 14 residues. Germline CDR1 is MDHEN and CDR2 is SYDVKM.